This TCR beta chain was profiled in a study of tumor-infiltrating lymphocytes in primary liver carcinoma. Study in general: Tumors measured about 4 to 10 cm and were stage T1-T3 N0M0. Per sample, productive TCRbeta reads numbered roughly 3.65 to 7.13 million, similar across tissue types.

The CDR3 spans 14 residues. V lost 2 bases, J lost 9 bases, and 14 bases lay in between. The germline V gene encodes CDR1 ENHRY and CDR2 SYGVKD. A note on this clonotype: Its target is unknown.

General study points: Only about 7-24% of top clones occurred in every one of the five tumor regions.

The input was approximately 500 ng total RNA; TCR beta cDNA was made from it with a constant-region primer. Slightly modified ARM-PCR with three nested multiplex PCR rounds yielded TCR beta libraries. Rounds one and two of PCR, each of 10 cycles, were primed with TRBV1-TRBV30 forward primers and a C-beta reverse primer. Using its own MiXCR run on the multiplex PCR reads, TCRdb lists one record per CDR3 protein. The table includes tens of thousands of distinct CDR3 sequences, roughly 78% detected once. The study co-extracted DNA and RNA from 20-30 mg of unsorted bulk tissue. Sequencing was carried out using liver tumor tissue from sampling region 1. Noted subset: tumor region T1, superior pole. The receptor was isolated from a man aged 35-49 years with primary liver carcinoma and hepatitis B virus infection. The chain is built from TRBV10-3 and TRBJ1-5; D remains unclear. CDR3 sequence (DNA): TGTGCCATCAGTGAGAATGAGGGTGATCCGCCCCAGCATTTT. Protein sequence: CAISENEGDPPQHF.